The source of this TCR beta chain is a study of CD8 T cells in Susac syndrome. The authors reverse transcribed roughly 0.5 to 1 ug RNA with random hexamers. TCRdb processed the immunoSEQ multiplex PCR reads anew with MiXCR; each CDR3 protein has one entry. The sample contains around 280,000 distinct CDR3 sequences, around 83% of which appear only once. The V and J ends lost 3 bases and 0 bases respectively, with 12 bases between them. The CDR3 contains 14 residues. Germline V gene sequence: CDR1 DFQATT, CDR2 SNEGSKA (reference sequence). TEMRA cells were FACS-enriched, while CD8+ and CD4+ T cells were negatively isolated.

The sequence was obtained from a human donor with multiple sclerosis. The chain carries TRBV20-1 and TRBJ2-7; D not resolved. Sequenced: CD8+ T cells from PBMCs. The CDR3 sequence is CSASGRKISYEQYF. In DNA form, the CDR3 reads TGCAGTGCTAGCGGCAGGAAAATCTCCTACGAGCAGTACTTC.